The clone carrying this TCR beta chain appeared a few times. This CDR3 contains 14 residues. Trimming cost V 3 bases and J 13 bases; bases outside gene matches: 7. The germline CDR1 and CDR2 sequences are MDHEN and SYDVKM. The data stem from a study of blood T cell repertoires in COVID-19. On the study more broadly: Sites across the United States, Italy and Spain contributed samples from acute and convalescent COVID-19. Sources were T cells, B-cell-depleted T cells, or PBMCs; the material itself was cDNA or gDNA.

In the study's own analysis: Cell counts per sample came from amplifying reference gene primers. Sequencing was performed with immunoSEQ multiplex PCR; in TCRdb, only in-frame clones are kept and a portion is missing. The V and J calls and clone size come from that table; D and trimming were worked out from the DNA. The table records 150,000 to 200,000 clones, about 86% of them present only once. This chain links TRBV28 with TRBJ1-6; 9 bases line up with TRBD1. The sample taken for sequencing was peripheral blood. This TCR came from a woman of 80 years or more with acute or convalescent COVID-19. CDR3 loop: CASSFPNRGPPLHF. CDR3 DNA sequence: TGTGCCAGCAGTTTTCCCAACAGGGGGCCTCCCCTCCACTTT.